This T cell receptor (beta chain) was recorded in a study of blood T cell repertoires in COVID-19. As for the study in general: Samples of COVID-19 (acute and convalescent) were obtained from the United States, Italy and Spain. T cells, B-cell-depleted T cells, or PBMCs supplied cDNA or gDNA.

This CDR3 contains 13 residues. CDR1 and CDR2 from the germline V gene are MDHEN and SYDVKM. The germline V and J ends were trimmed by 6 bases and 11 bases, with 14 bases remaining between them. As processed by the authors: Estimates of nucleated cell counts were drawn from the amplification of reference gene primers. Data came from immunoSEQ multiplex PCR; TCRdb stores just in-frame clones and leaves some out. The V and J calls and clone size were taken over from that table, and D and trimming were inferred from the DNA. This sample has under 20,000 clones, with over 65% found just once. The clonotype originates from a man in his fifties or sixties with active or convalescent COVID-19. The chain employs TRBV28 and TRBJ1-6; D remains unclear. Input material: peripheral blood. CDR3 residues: CASSLVYSAPLHF. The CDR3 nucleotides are TGTGCCAGCAGCTTGGTGTATAGTGCACCCCTCCACTTT.